The 22 T cell receptor beta chains listed next were all sequenced from one sample in a study of control samples from healthy donors and cancer patients. TCRdb's table, derived via immunoSEQ multiplex PCR, lists solely in-frame clones and lacks some. The repertoire includes around 100,000 clones, approximately 90% of them detected once, and over 13% sits in the top ten. Sequencing was done on a sample of blood. The receptor source for this set is a woman in her sixties or seventies in good health.

This chain connects TRBV18 to TRBJ1-1; possible D gene TRBD1, 5 bases. V lost 3 bases to trimming and J lost 1 base, with 15 bases between them. The CDR3 consists of 16 residues. Germline CDR1 KGHSH, CDR2 LQKENI. CDR3 in amino acids: CASSPRNGQGNTEAFF. Written as DNA, the CDR3 is TGTGCCAGCTCACCCCGTAATGGGCAGGGGAACACTGAAGCTTTCTTT.

The gene calls are TRBV6-5 and TRBJ1-6; D gene unclear. The CDR3 totals 16 residues. Germline V gene sequence: CDR1 MNHEY, CDR2 SVGAGI. V lost 4 bases and J 2 bases, leaving 12 bases between the germline ends. The CDR3 nucleotides read TGTGCCAGCAGTTTTGACGCTGTAACCTATAATTCACCCCTCCACTTT. It is translated as CASSFDAVTYNSPLHF.

This chain links TRBV29-1 with TRBJ2-7; TRBD1 aligns across 10 bases. Germline V gene sequence: CDR1 SQVTM, CDR2 ANQGSEA. The trim removed 7 bases at V and 1 base at J, leaving 1 base unmatched. The CDR3 runs 12 residues. CDR3 in amino acids: CSAGQGSYEQYF. The CDR3 coding sequence is TGCAGCGCGGGACAGGGGTCCTACGAGCAGTACTTC.

The chain links TRBV7-9 to TRBJ2-1, with 11 bases lining up with TRBD2. This CDR3 has 14 residues. V lost 5 bases and J lost 7; bases outside the gene matches: 4. Per the germline V gene, CDR1 is SEHNR and CDR2 is FQNEAQ (reference sequence). DNA of the CDR3: TGTGCCAGCAGCAAACTAGCGGGGGAGAATGAGCAGTTCTTC. It is translated as CASSKLAGENEQFF.

Here the CDR3 DNA reads TGTGCCAGCACGTCCCTTTGGACAAACTATGGCTACACCTTC. It encodes CASTSLWTNYGYTF. This sequence joins TRBV6-6 and TRBJ1-2; TRBD1 is a possible D gene (5 bases). Per germline, CDR1 MNHNY and CDR2 SVGAGI (reference sequence). Trimming removed 7 bases from V and 2 bases from J, with 14 bases in between. This CDR3 is 14 amino acids long.

This chain connects TRBV28 to TRBJ2-5, with 10 bases matching TRBD2. Per germline, CDR1 MDHEN and CDR2 SYDVKM. The J segment lost 9 bases and the V segment lost 5 bases, leaving 12 bases of the junction unmatched. The CDR3 loop spans 15 amino acids. CDR3 in DNA: TGTGCCAGCAGTCTCACGACTATAGCGGGGGGCCCCCAGTACTTC. Protein sequence: CASSLTTIAGGPQYF.

This clone has a single count. The rearrangement joins TRBV14 to TRBJ1-4; 8 bases are a match to TRBD1. V gave up 5 bases and J gave up 3 bases; unmatched junction bases: 11. CDR3 size: 17 residues. The V gene's germline CDR1 is SGHDN and CDR2 FVKESK. The CDR3 loop reads CASSYYGTGGANEKLFF. DNA for the CDR3: TGTGCCAGCAGCTACTATGGGACAGGAGGTGCTAATGAAAAACTGTTTTTT.

The V call is TRBV7-8, the J call TRBJ2-5; D ambiguous. Trimming shortened V by 7 bases and J by 5 bases, and 14 bases separated the two germline ends. Germline V gene lookup returns CDR1 SGHVS and CDR2 FQNEAQ. CDR3 length: 13 residues. CDR3 sequence: CASTPGLVETQYF. CDR3 coding DNA: TGTGCCAGCACCCCGGGCCTTGTGGAGACCCAGTACTTC.

The V gene is TRBV20-1, the J gene TRBJ2-1; D unclear. V was shortened by 6 bases and J by 13 bases, with 16 bases between the two germline ends. The CDR3 covers 11 residues. CDR1 and CDR2 from the germline V gene are DFQATT and SNEGSKA (reference sequence). The CDR3 protein is CSAAMGGSQFF. The CDR3 DNA reads as TGCAGTGCCGCCATGGGTGGCTCACAGTTCTTC.

This chain joins TRBV6-1 and TRBJ1-2; no definite D call. Trimming shortened V by 0 bases and J by 2 bases, and 10 bases separated the two germline ends. From germline, CDR1 is MNHNS and CDR2 SASEGT. The CDR3 sequence is 15 residues long. CDR3 amino acids: CASSEAIGGNYGYTF. The DNA of the CDR3 is TGTGCCAGCAGTGAAGCTATCGGAGGGAACTATGGCTACACCTTC.

This rearrangement joins TRBV10-2 to TRBJ1-6; D is perhaps TRBD1 (6 bases). The V end lost 6 bases, the J end lost 10 bases, and 16 bases lay between the germline ends. There are 14 residues in the CDR3. Germline CDR1 reads WSHSY; CDR2 reads SAAADI. CDR3 sequence: CASRWDKGPSPLHF. Here the CDR3 DNA reads TGCGCCAGCAGATGGGACAAGGGTCCGTCACCCCTCCACTTT.

This rearrangement joins TRBV27 to TRBJ1-2, with 9 bases that match TRBD1. Germline V gives CDR1 MNHEY, CDR2 SMNVEV (reference sequence). CDR3 length: 16 residues. V was pared by 5 bases and J by 4 bases, with 11 bases of the junction left unmatched. Here the CDR3 DNA reads TGTGCCAGCAGTCAGAATCGACAGGGGGAAATCTATGGCTACACCTTC. Translated, it gives CASSQNRQGEIYGYTF.

This sequence joins TRBV3-1 (or the pseudogene TRBV3-2) and TRBJ1-1; no clear D gene. Germline V gene data show CDR1 as LGHDT and CDR2 as YNNKEL (reference sequence). V lost 0 bases to trimming and J lost 10 bases, with 9 bases between them. The CDR3 is made up of 12 amino acids. As DNA, the CDR3 is TGTGCCAGCAGCCAAGAAGGAGTGGGAGCTTTCTTT. This translates into CASSQEGVGAFF.

The V and J genes are TRBV27 and TRBJ2-3; TRBD2 matches 10 bases. V lost 4 bases and J lost 3; bases outside the gene matches: 13. Germline CDR1 and CDR2: MNHEY and SMNVEV (reference sequence). The CDR3 totals 18 residues. CDR3 protein: CASSSGASGSFWTDTQYF. Written as DNA, the CDR3 is TGTGCCAGCAGTTCCGGGGCTAGCGGGAGTTTTTGGACAGATACGCAGTATTTT.

V usage is TRBV19 and J usage is TRBJ1-2; D may be TRBD1 (5 bases). The CDR3 runs to 15 residues. CDR1 and CDR2 from the germline V gene are LNHDA and SQIVND (reference sequence). Trimming shortened V by 6 bases and J by 7 bases, and 21 bases separated the two germline ends. In nucleotides, the CDR3 is TGTGCCAGTAGAGCCATTGGGGGGTTAGTTCGTGGCTACACCTTC. Translation gives CASRAIGGLVRGYTF. The variable domain in full, completed from reference TRBV19 and TRBJ1-2, reads DGGITQSPKYLFRKEGQNVTLSCEQNLNHDAMYWYRQDPGQGLRLIYYSQIVNDFQKGDIAEGYSVSREKKESFPLTVTSAQKNPTAFYLCASRAIGGLVRGYTFGSGTRLTVV.

This clone was seen only once. The gene calls are TRBV5-4 and TRBJ2-7; D not certain. The CDR3 is 14 residues long. Germline values: CDR1 SGHNT, CDR2 YYREEE (reference sequence). V gave up 5 bases and J gave up 0 bases, with 12 bases separating them. CDR3: CASRPELSSYEQYF. For the CDR3, the DNA is TGTGCCAGCAGGCCGGAACTCAGCTCCTACGAGCAGTACTTC. Complete variable domain (other parts from reference TRBV5-4 and TRBJ2-7): ETGVTQSPTHLIKTRGQQVTLRCSSQSGHNTVSWYQQALGQGPQFIFQYYREEENGRGNFPPRFSGLQFPNYSSELNVNALELDDSALYLCASRPELSSYEQYFGPGTRLTVT.

The chain recombines TRBV5-8 with TRBJ1-5; 8 bases agree with TRBD1. CDR1 is SGHTS and CDR2 is YDEGEE in the germline V gene. This CDR3 is built from 14 residues. The J segment lost 8 bases and the V segment lost 3 bases, leaving 7 bases of the junction unmatched. The CDR3 bases are TGTGCCAGCAGCTCCGGACAGGGTATAGAGCCCCAGCATTTT. It specifies CASSSGQGIEPQHF.

J is TRBJ2-7 and V is TRBV5-1; D call uncertain. The CDR3 has 14 amino acids. The germline gives CDR1 SGHRS, CDR2 YFSETQ. V lost 0 bases and J lost 5, with 12 bases in between. Written as DNA, the CDR3 is TGCGCCAGCAGCTTGGCCGGCAGTACCGACGAGCAGTACTTC. It codes for CASSLAGSTDEQYF. Using reference TRBV5-1 and TRBJ2-7 for the parts outside the CDR3, the full variable domain is KAGVTQTPRYLIKTRGQQVTLSCSPISGHRSVSWYQQTPGQGLQFLFEYFSETQRNKGNFPGRFSGRQFSNSRSEMNVSTLELGDSALYLCASSLAGSTDEQYFGPGTRLTVT.

DNA of the CDR3: TGTGCCAGTTGTAGCAGGGCGATGAACACTGAAGCTTTCTTT. Its translation is CASCSRAMNTEAFF. The chain is built from TRBV19 and TRBJ1-1, with a weak D call TRBD1 (5 bases). Trimming removed 8 bases at V and 0 bases at J, with 13 bases between. The germline V gene has CDR1 LNHDA and CDR2 SQIVND (reference sequence). The CDR3 spans 14 residues.

The chain is built from TRBV6-5 and TRBJ2-5; D unresolved. V was cut by 5 bases and J by 0 bases, with 7 bases left in between. CDR1 and CDR2 from the germline V gene are MNHEY and SVGAGI. This CDR3 comprises 13 residues. The CDR3 coding sequence is TGTGCCAGCAGTCCGACGGACCAAGAGACCCAGTACTTC. It translates to CASSPTDQETQYF.

The chain carries TRBV3-1 (or the pseudogene TRBV3-2) and TRBJ2-1; 12 bases line up with TRBD1. This CDR3 contains 17 residues. Germline assignment: CDR1 LGHDT and CDR2 YNNKEL (reference sequence). J gave up 7 bases and V 0 bases, and 7 bases lay outside the gene matches. The CDR3 loop is CASSQEKRDRGRNEQFF. DNA of the CDR3: TGTGCCAGCAGCCAAGAAAAAAGGGACAGGGGGCGGAATGAGCAGTTCTTC.

This chain uses TRBV5-6 with TRBJ1-1; 12 bases are shared with TRBD1. Germline assignment: CDR1 SGHDT and CDR2 YYEEEE. After removal of 3 bases from V and 4 bases from J, the junction contained 10 bases not matched to a gene. The CDR3 length is 17 residues. The CDR3 sequence: CASSSPAGTGGLTEAFF. CDR3 DNA sequence: TGTGCCAGCAGCTCTCCTGCCGGGACAGGGGGCCTCACTGAAGCTTTCTTT.